The 32 T cell receptor beta chains below were found in one sample sequenced in a study of T cell repertoires in cytomegalovirus infection. In TCRdb, the reads were re-called with MiXCR into one record per CDR3 protein. The sample lists just over 450,000 distinct CDR3 sequences, about 42% seen once, with about 41% in the top ten. For these TCRs, the target antigens are not known. The source was cultured PBMCs, collected from culture after CMV antigen stimulation. These receptors all come from a human donor in good health (CMV status not recorded). Some clones in this sample may be carry-over from other donors' samples.

Worth noting for this clonotype: The germline gene is not matched at one end of the junction; a read error may be the cause. V usage is TRBV4-1 and J usage is TRBJ2-5; the D is unclear. Germline V gene data show CDR1 as MGHRA and CDR2 as YSYEKL. The CDR3 sequence is 14 residues long. The CDR3 coding sequence is TGTGCCAGCAGCCAAGACAAAGTGGGGGAGACCCAGTACTTC. Translating gives CASSQDKVGETQYF.

This clonotype was counted between two and nine times. V is TRBV12-3 or TRBV12-4 and J is TRBJ2-3, with D unresolved. The CDR3 consists of 15 residues. V was trimmed by 7 bases and J by 1 base, leaving 15 bases between them. In nucleotides, the CDR3 is TGTGCCAGCACCTTGGGCCCTTTAGGCACAGATACGCAGTATTTT. It specifies CASTLGPLGTDTQYF.

The chain uses TRBV20-1 and TRBJ2-2; D gene unclear. From germline, CDR1 is DFQATT and CDR2 SNEGSKA (reference sequence). CDR3 length: 14 amino acids. V lost 6 bases and J lost 4, with 15 bases in between. The CDR3: CSASRSRSTGELFF. CDR3 in DNA: TGCAGTGCCAGCAGGTCCCGGAGCACCGGGGAGCTGTTTTTT.

The chain joins TRBV28 to TRBJ2-7, with 9 nucleotides matching TRBD1. CDR1 is MDHEN, CDR2 SYDVKM, per germline. V lost 5 bases to trimming and J lost 3 bases; unmatched junction nucleotides: 5. The CDR3 spans 14 residues. CDR3 coding DNA: TGTGCCAGCAGTACGACGGGACAGGGCTACGAGCAGTACTTC. Protein product: CASSTTGQGYEQYF.

This clonotype appeared a few times. The rearrangement uses TRBV7-2 and TRBJ2-5; possible D gene TRBD1, 6 bases. This CDR3 spans 14 amino acids. The germline V gene encodes CDR1 SGHTA and CDR2 FQGNSA. The V end lost 1 base, the J end lost 4 bases, and 10 bases lay between the germline ends. This chain's CDR3 is CASSLVRTAETQYF. DNA of the CDR3: TGTGCCAGCAGCTTAGTCCGGACAGCAGAGACCCAGTACTTC.

V and J are TRBV7-2 and TRBJ2-7; D is possibly TRBD2 (6 bases). CDR3 length: 14 amino acids. Germline V gene sequence: CDR1 SGHTA, CDR2 FQGNSA. Trimming cost V 3 bases and J 8 bases, with 17 bases left between them. CDR3 residues: CASSLRDPAGKQYF. CDR3 DNA sequence: TGTGCCAGCAGCTTGCGGGATCCAGCGGGCAAGCAGTACTTC. Filled out from reference TRBV7-2 and TRBJ2-7, the complete variable domain reads GAGVSQSPSNKVTEKGKDVELRCDPISGHTALYWYRQSLGQGLEFLIYFQGNSAPDKSGLPSDRFSAERTGGSVSTLTIQRTQQEDSAVYLCASSLRDPAGKQYFGPGTRLTVT.

This clonotype was seen more than once but under ten times. J is TRBJ2-2 and V is TRBV7-8, with D unresolved. V shed 5 bases and J shed 0 bases, with 10 bases lying between them. There are 15 residues in the CDR3. CDR1 is SGHVS, CDR2 FQNEAQ, per germline. In nucleotides, the CDR3 is TGTGCCAGCAGCCCCCCCTGGGCGAACACCGGGGAGCTGTTTTTT. Protein sequence: CASSPPWANTGELFF.

On this clonotype itself: Without the conserved terminal phenylalanine or tryptophan, this CDR3 likely stems from a read error. It is unclear where the CDR3 begins or ends on the DNA, so no DNA is shown, and the CDR3 is as TCRdb lists it. J is TRBJ2-4 and V is TRBV12-3 or TRBV12-4; TRBD1 is taken as the D call from the table, unchecked against the DNA. The CDR3 is 14 residues long, counting both termini. CDR3 sequence reads: CASSTGQGATSINI.

In DNA, the CDR3 is TGCGCCAGCAGTCGGGAGACGAAAGCCTACGAGCAGTACTTC. As protein: CASSRETKAYEQYF. The chain carries TRBV5-1 and TRBJ2-7; maybe TRBD2 (6 bases). Between the trimmed V and J ends, which lost 5 bases and 2 bases, there was a span of 14 bases. Germline CDR1 reads SGHRS; CDR2 reads YFSETQ. The CDR3 covers 14 residues.

This clonotype was seen at least ten times. The rearrangement joins TRBV11-2 to TRBJ2-1; 8 positions match TRBD1. Germline V gene sequence: CDR1 SGHAT, CDR2 FQNNGV. CDR3 size: 13 residues. The V and J ends lost 4 bases and 12 bases, in that order; junction bases with no gene match: 8. DNA of the CDR3: TGTGCCAGCAGCTCAGGACAGGGAGGTTTGCAGTTCTTC. Residues: CASSSGQGGLQFF.

The count of this clonotype is one. J is TRBJ2-1 and V is TRBV12-3 or TRBV12-4; 7 bases are a match to TRBD2. With V trimmed by 3 bases and J by 9 bases, 11 bases remained unmatched. This CDR3 region has 15 residues. CDR3 residues: CASSFREARYGEQFF. DNA for the CDR3: TGTGCCAGCAGTTTCCGGGAGGCCAGGTACGGTGAGCAGTTCTTC.

The chain recombines TRBV6-5 with TRBJ1-6, with 8 bases aligning to TRBD1. The ends lost 6 bases at V and 8 bases at J; junction bases unmatched: 21. Germline assignment: CDR1 MNHEY and CDR2 SVGAGI. The CDR3 consists of 19 residues. The CDR3: CASSLLGQGGWLRYSPLHF. The CDR3 DNA is TGTGCCAGCAGCCTCTTAGGACAGGGAGGGTGGTTAAGGTATTCACCCCTCCACTTT.

The chain recombines TRBV20-1 with TRBJ2-3; D uncertain. V lost 4 bases and J lost 6, with 14 bases in between. Germline-derived CDR1 and CDR2 are DFQATT and SNEGSKA (reference sequence). The CDR3 has 13 amino acids. The DNA of the CDR3 is TGCAGTGCTACCTGGCTGCCCACCGATACGCAGTATTTT. Protein product: CSATWLPTDTQYF.

This clonotype showed up just a few times. The chain uses TRBV7-9 and TRBJ1-5; D is unclear. The germline gives CDR1 SEHNR, CDR2 FQNEAQ (reference sequence). The CDR3 consists of 12 residues. CDR3 sequence (DNA): TGTGCTTCCGGCGGGAACAATCAGCCCCAGCATTTT. Its translation is CASGGNNQPQHF.

This clonotype has only a few counts. The chain is built from TRBV20-1 and TRBJ1-1; a possible D gene is TRBD1 (6 bases). The length of the CDR3 is 13 residues. The germline V gene encodes CDR1 DFQATT and CDR2 SNEGSKA (reference sequence). V gave up 3 bases and J gave up 2 bases, with 10 bases separating them. CDR3 sequence: CSASWGLNTEAFF. CDR3 DNA: TGCAGTGCTAGCTGGGGGCTCAACACTGAAGCTTTCTTT.

The chain recombines TRBV6-6 with TRBJ2-5, with no clear D. The V gene's germline CDR1 is MNHNY and CDR2 SVGAGI (reference sequence). The CDR3 has 15 amino acids. The V end was cut by 5 bases, the J end by 5 bases, with 18 bases between. CDR3 loop: CASSIRTSARETQYF. In DNA form, the CDR3 reads TGTGCCAGCAGTATCCGGACGTCTGCCCGCGAGACCCAGTACTTC.

This clonotype has a single count. The rearrangement uses TRBV5-4 and TRBJ2-4; D is ambiguous. The CDR3 has 19 residues. Trimming removed 0 bases at V and 0 bases at J, with 19 bases between. Per the germline V gene, CDR1 is SGHNT and CDR2 is YYREEE (reference sequence). This CDR3 is CASSLGLRRQPGAKNIQYF. CDR3 DNA: TGTGCCAGCAGCTTGGGCCTTAGGCGGCAACCCGGAGCCAAAAACATTCAGTACTTC.

Only a few counts were recorded for this clonotype. V gene TRBV6-1 combines with J gene TRBJ2-3; 11 bases are shared with TRBD2. The V segment lost 2 bases and the J segment 3 bases; nucleotides outside the gene matches: 4. This CDR3 contains 16 residues. The germline V gene has CDR1 MNHNS and CDR2 SASEGT. CDR3 sequence: CASSEPRLAGTDTQYF. In nucleotides, the CDR3 is TGTGCCAGCAGTGAACCTCGACTAGCGGGGACAGATACGCAGTATTTT.

The V and J genes are TRBV27 and TRBJ1-6; D call uncertain. Trimming removed 0 bases from V and 9 bases from J, with 15 bases in between. The CDR3 sequence is 16 residues long. CDR1 MNHEY and CDR2 SMNVEV come from the germline V gene (reference sequence). The CDR3 nucleotides read TGTGCCAGCAGTTTATCTTCCTCATGGAGAAGTTCACCCCTCCACTTT. Residues: CASSLSSSWRSSPLHF.

This clonotype was observed a handful of times. The chain links TRBV10-1 to TRBJ2-7; D is uncertain. V lost 5 bases and J 3 bases, leaving 11 bases between the germline ends. The germline V gene encodes CDR1 WNHNN and CDR2 SYGVQD (reference sequence). The CDR3 is 13 residues long. CDR3 DNA: TGCGCCAGCAGTATGACTGGATTCTACGAGCAGTACTTC. Amino acid sequence: CASSMTGFYEQYF.

This clonotype was detected only a few times. The chain recombines TRBV18 with TRBJ1-5; D is undetermined. CDR3 length equals 13 residues. Per the germline V gene, CDR1 is KGHSH and CDR2 is LQKENI. The V gene lost 6 bases and the J gene lost 4 bases, with 10 bases spanning the gap. For the CDR3, the DNA is TGTGCCAGCTCGCTTACAGAAAATCAGCCCCAGCATTTT. It encodes CASSLTENQPQHF.

V and J are TRBV6-1 and TRBJ2-2, with D perhaps assigned TRBD1 or TRBD2 (6 bases each). V lost 8 bases and J 7 bases, leaving 17 bases between the germline ends. Looked up from germline, CDR1 is MNHNS and CDR2 is SASEGT. The CDR3 is 14 amino acids. The CDR3 loop is CASPSWGASGELFF. As DNA, the CDR3 is TGTGCCAGCCCCTCATGGGGGGCAAGCGGGGAGCTGTTTTTT.

The chain joins TRBV4-3 to TRBJ2-5; TRBD2 matches at 15 bases. J gave up 5 bases and V 0 bases, and 7 bases lay outside the gene matches. CDR1 is LGHNA and CDR2 is YSLEER in the germline V gene. The CDR3 loop spans 18 amino acids. DNA for the CDR3: TGCGCCAGCAGCCAAGATTGGGGACTAGCGGGAGGCTCGGAGACCCAGTACTTC. This gives the protein CASSQDWGLAGGSETQYF.

The chain carries TRBV4-1 and TRBJ1-5; D may be TRBD1 (5 bases). The V gene lost 4 bases and the J gene lost 0 bases, with 22 bases spanning the gap. The germline V gene encodes CDR1 MGHRA and CDR2 YSYEKL. CDR3 size: 19 residues. The CDR3 region has the DNA TGCGCCAGCAGCCCCAGAGGGTCATGGGGCGATGGTAGCAATCAGCCCCAGCATTTT. It translates to CASSPRGSWGDGSNQPQHF.

The chain couples TRBV10-2 to TRBJ2-7, with D tentatively TRBD2 (8 bases). CDR3 length equals 20 residues. The V end was cut by 4 bases, the J end by 2 bases, with 30 bases between. Germline V gene data show CDR1 as WSHSY and CDR2 as SAAADI. In nucleotides, the CDR3 is TGCGCCAGCAGTGGACCCACAGGACAGGACAGCGGGGGACCAACCTACGAGCAGTACTTC. This gives the protein CASSGPTGQDSGGPTYEQYF.

The J gene is TRBJ2-3, the V gene TRBV20-1, with TRBD2 matching over 8 bases. CDR1 DFQATT and CDR2 SNEGSKA come from the germline V gene (reference sequence). Germline trimming cut 0 bases from V and 0 bases from J; bases unmatched to any gene: 5. This CDR3 comprises 16 residues. For the CDR3, the DNA is TGCAGTGCTAGAGAGGCGTCTAGCGGGAGCACAGATACGCAGTATTTT. It specifies CSAREASSGSTDTQYF.

This clonotype was seen more than once but under ten times. The rearrangement links TRBV7-2 to TRBJ2-5; a weak D match, TRBD2 (5 bases). Germline-derived CDR1 and CDR2 are SGHTA and FQGNSA. The ends were cut back, 5 bases at V and 5 bases at J, with 12 bases in the middle. The CDR3 contains 13 residues. The CDR3 reads CASSPGITETQYF. The CDR3 DNA sequence: TGTGCCAGCAGCCCGGGGATAACGGAGACCCAGTACTTC.

CDR3 bases: TGTGCCAGCAGCCCAGGCCTGGGACGGGGGTCCCACGAGCAGTACTTC. Protein product: CASSPGLGRGSHEQYF. The rearrangement uses TRBV5-4 and TRBJ2-7; TRBD2 might be the D (6 bases). This CDR3 region has 16 residues. The V and J ends lost 4 bases and 5 bases respectively, with 22 bases between them. Germline-derived CDR1 and CDR2 are SGHNT and YYREEE (reference sequence).

This clonotype was seen more than once but under ten times. For the CDR3, the DNA is TGTGCCAGCAGCGTACAGAGCCTCCTCTACAATGAGCAGTTCTTC. Protein: CASSVQSLLYNEQFF. V usage is TRBV7-8 and J usage is TRBJ2-1, with D hard to call. Germline assignment: CDR1 SGHVS and CDR2 FQNEAQ. This CDR3 is built from 15 residues. Trimming removed 5 bases at V and 3 bases at J, with 14 bases between.

The chain carries TRBV7-2 and TRBJ1-1; D is unresolved. Deletions cut 1 base from V and 1 base from J, with 7 bases between. CDR3 length equals 14 residues. The germline V gene encodes CDR1 SGHTA and CDR2 FQGNSA. The CDR3 DNA reads as TGTGCCAGCAGCTTAGAGTTTAGGAACACTGAAGCTTTCTTT. Translating gives CASSLEFRNTEAFF.

This chain connects TRBV7-2 to TRBJ2-3; D possibly corresponds to TRBD2 (5 bases). Deletions cut 1 base from V and 5 bases from J, with 16 bases between. CDR1 and CDR2 from the germline V gene are SGHTA and FQGNSA. The CDR3 consists of 16 residues. The CDR3 loop is CASSLVGSVAQDTQYF. In DNA form, the CDR3 reads TGTGCCAGCAGCTTAGTGGGTAGCGTGGCCCAAGATACGCAGTATTTT.

In this sample, this clonotype turned up a few times. The V call is TRBV6-1, the J call TRBJ2-7; 8 nucleotides match TRBD1. V dropped 6 bases and J dropped 5; count of bases not matched to a gene: 18. This CDR3 has 17 amino acids. Per the germline V gene, CDR1 is MNHNS and CDR2 is SASEGT. The CDR3 DNA follows: TGTGCCAGCAGCGCAATATCCGGGACAGGTTTTCGCGACGAGCAGTACTTC. Translating it yields CASSAISGTGFRDEQYF.